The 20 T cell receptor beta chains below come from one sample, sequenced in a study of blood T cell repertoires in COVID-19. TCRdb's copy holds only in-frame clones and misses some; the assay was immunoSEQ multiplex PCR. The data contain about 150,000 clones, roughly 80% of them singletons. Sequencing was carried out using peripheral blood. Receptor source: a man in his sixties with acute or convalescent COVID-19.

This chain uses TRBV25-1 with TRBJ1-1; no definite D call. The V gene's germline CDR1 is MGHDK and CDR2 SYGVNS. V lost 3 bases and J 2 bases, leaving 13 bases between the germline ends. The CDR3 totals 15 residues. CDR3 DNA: TGTGCCAGCAGTGATGCCAGACAACCAAACACTGAAGCTTTCTTT. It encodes CASSDARQPNTEAFF.

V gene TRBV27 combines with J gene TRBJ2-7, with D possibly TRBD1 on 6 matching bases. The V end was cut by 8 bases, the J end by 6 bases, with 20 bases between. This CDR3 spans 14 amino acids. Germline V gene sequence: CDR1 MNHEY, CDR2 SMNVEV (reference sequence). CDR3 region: CASAPWGQRTEQYF. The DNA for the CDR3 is TGTGCCAGCGCCCCCTGGGGGCAGAGAACCGAGCAGTACTTC.

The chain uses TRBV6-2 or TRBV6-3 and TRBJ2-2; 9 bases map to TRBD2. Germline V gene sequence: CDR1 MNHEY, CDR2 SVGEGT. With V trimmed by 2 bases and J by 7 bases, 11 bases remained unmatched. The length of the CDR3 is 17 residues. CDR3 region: CASSYRQAGGINGELFF. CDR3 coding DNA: TGTGCCAGCAGTTACCGGCAAGCGGGAGGAATTAACGGGGAGCTGTTTTTT.

Written as DNA, the CDR3 is TGTGCCAGCACCTTAAGTGGGACAGGGGGCAACGAGCAGTACTTC. Protein sequence: CASTLSGTGGNEQYF. V usage is TRBV5-5 and J usage is TRBJ2-7; TRBD1 aligns across 12 bases. Germline CDR1 and CDR2: SGHKS and YYEKEE (reference sequence). V shed 6 bases and J 5 bases; nucleotides not matched to a gene: 9. This CDR3 is built from 15 residues.

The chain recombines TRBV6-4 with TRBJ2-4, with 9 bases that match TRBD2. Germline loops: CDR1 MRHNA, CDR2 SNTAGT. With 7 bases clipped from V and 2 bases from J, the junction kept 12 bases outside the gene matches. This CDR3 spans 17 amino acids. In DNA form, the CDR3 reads TGTGCCAGCACTCGGAGACTGGCGGGAGGGCCCAAAAACATTCAGTACTTC. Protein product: CASTRRLAGGPKNIQYF.

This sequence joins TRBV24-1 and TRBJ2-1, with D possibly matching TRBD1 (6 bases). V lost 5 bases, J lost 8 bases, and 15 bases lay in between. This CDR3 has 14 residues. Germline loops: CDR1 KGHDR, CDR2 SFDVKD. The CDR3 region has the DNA TGTGCCACCAGTGGCTCCGGGACACTTCATGAGCAGTTCTTC. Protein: CATSGSGTLHEQFF.

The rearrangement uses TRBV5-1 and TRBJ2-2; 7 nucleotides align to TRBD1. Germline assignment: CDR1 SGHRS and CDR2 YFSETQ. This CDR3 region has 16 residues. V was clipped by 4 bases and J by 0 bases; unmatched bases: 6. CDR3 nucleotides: TGCGCCAGCAGCACCGACACAGGGGCGAACACCGGGGAGCTGTTTTTT. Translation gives CASSTDTGANTGELFF.

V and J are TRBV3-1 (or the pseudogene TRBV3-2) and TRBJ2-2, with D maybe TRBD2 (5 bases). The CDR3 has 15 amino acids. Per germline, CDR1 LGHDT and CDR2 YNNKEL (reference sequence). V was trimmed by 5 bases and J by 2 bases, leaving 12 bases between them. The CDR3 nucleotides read TGTGCCAGCAGCTGGGGAAGCGGAAACACCGGGGAGCTGTTTTTT. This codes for CASSWGSGNTGELFF.

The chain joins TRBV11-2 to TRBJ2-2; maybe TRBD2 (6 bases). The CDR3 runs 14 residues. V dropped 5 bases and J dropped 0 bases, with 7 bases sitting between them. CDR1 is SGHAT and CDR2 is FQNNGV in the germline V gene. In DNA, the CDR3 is TGTGCCAGCAGCCGACTAGCGAACACCGGGGAGCTGTTTTTT. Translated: CASSRLANTGELFF. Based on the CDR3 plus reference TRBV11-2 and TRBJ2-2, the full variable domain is EAGVAQSPRYKIIEKRQSVAFWCNPISGHATLYWYQQILGQGPKLLIQFQNNGVVDDSQLPKDRFSAERLKGVDSTLKIQPAKLEDSAVYLCASSRLANTGELFFGEGSRLTVL.

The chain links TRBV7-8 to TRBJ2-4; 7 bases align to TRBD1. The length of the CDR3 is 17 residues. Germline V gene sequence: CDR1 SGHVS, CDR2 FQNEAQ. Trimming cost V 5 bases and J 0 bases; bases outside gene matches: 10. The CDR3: CASSPNDRALAKNIQYF. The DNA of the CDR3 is TGTGCCAGCAGCCCGAACGACAGGGCCCTAGCCAAAAACATTCAGTACTTC.

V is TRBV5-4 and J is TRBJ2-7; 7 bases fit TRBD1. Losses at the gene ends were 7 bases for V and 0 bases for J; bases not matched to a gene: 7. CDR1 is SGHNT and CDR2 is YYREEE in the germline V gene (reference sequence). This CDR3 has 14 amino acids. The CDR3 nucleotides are TGTGCCAGCGGGTTGGACAGGTTCTCCTACGAGCAGTACTTC. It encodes CASGLDRFSYEQYF.

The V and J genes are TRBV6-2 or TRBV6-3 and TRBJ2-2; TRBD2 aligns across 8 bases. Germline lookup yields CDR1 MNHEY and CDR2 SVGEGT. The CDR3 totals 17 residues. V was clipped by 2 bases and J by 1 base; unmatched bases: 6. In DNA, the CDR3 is TGTGCCAGCAGTTACCGGGCGGGGGGCTTGAACACCGGGGAGCTGTTTTTT. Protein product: CASSYRAGGLNTGELFF.

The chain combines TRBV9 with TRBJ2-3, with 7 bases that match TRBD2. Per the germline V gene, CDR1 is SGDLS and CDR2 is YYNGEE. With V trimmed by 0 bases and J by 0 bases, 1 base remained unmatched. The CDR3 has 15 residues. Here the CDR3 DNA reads TGTGCCAGCAGCGTAGGACTAGCAAGCACAGATACGCAGTATTTT. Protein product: CASSVGLASTDTQYF. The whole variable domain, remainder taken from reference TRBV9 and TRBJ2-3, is DSGVTQTPKHLITATGQRVTLRCSPRSGDLSVYWYQQSLDQGLQFLIQYYNGEERAKGNILERFSAQQFPDLHSELNLSSLELGDSALYFCASSVGLASTDTQYFGPGTRLTVL.

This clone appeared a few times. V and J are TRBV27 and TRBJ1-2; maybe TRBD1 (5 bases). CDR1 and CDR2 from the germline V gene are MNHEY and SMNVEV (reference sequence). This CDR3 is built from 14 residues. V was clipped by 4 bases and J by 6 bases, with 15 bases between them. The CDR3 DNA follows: TGTGCCAGCAGTTCCCTCGGTCGGGGGGATGGCTACACCTTC. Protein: CASSSLGRGDGYTF.

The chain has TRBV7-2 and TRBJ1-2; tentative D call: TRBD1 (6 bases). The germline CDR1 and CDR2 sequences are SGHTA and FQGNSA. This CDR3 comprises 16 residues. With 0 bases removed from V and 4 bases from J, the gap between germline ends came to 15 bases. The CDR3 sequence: CASSLALGARSYGYTF. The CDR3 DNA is TGTGCCAGCAGCTTAGCTCTGGGGGCGCGAAGCTATGGCTACACCTTC. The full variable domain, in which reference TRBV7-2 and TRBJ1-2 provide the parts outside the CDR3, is GAGVSQSPSNKVTEKGKDVELRCDPISGHTALYWYRQSLGQGLEFLIYFQGNSAPDKSGLPSDRFSAERTGGSVSTLTIQRTQQEDSAVYLCASSLALGARSYGYTFGSGTRLTVV.

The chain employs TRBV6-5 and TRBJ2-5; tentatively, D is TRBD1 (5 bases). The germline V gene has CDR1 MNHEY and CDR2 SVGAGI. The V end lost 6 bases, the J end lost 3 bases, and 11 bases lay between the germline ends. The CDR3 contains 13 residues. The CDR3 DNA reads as TGTGCCAGCAGAGGGGTCCGAGAAGAGACCCAGTACTTC. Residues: CASRGVREETQYF.

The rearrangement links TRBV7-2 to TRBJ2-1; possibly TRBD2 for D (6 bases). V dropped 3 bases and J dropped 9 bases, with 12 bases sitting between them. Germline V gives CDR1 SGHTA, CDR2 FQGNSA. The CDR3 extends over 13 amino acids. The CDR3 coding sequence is TGTGCCAGCAGCTTCCGGGACTCCCGTGAGCAGTTCTTC. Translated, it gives CASSFRDSREQFF.

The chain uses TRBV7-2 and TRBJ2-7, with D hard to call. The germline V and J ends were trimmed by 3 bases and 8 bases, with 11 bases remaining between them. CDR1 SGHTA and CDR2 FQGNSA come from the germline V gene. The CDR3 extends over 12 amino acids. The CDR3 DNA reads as TGTGCCAGCAGCTTGAGACAAGGCAAGCAGTACTTC. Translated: CASSLRQGKQYF. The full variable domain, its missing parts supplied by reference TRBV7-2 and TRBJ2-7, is GAGVSQSPSNKVTEKGKDVELRCDPISGHTALYWYRQSLGQGLEFLIYFQGNSAPDKSGLPSDRFSAERTGGSVSTLTIQRTQQEDSAVYLCASSLRQGKQYFGPGTRLTVT.

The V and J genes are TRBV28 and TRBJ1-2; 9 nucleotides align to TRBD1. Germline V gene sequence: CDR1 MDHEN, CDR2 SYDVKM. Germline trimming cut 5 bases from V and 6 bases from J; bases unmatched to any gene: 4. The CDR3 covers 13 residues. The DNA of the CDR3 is TGTGCCAGCAGTCGAGGACAGGGGAATGGCTACACCTTC. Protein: CASSRGQGNGYTF.

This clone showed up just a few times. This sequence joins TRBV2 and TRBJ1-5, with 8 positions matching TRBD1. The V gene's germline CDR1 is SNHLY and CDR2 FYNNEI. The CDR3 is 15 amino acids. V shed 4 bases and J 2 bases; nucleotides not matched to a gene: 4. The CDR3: CASSVQGDGNQPQHF. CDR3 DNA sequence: TGTGCCAGCAGTGTACAGGGGGACGGCAATCAGCCCCAGCATTTT.